This TCR beta chain was captured in a study of blood T cell repertoires in COVID-19. For the study at large: T cells, B-cell-depleted T cells, or PBMCs provided the cDNA or gDNA that served as material.

This clone was seen repeatedly, ten times or more. Clones were sequenced by immunoSEQ multiplex PCR, and TCRdb holds only the in-frame ones, with some missing. The profile shows about 250,000 clones, over 65% of them singletons. Trimming stripped 3 bases from V and 5 bases from J, with 16 bases between. Germline assignment: CDR1 MGHRA and CDR2 YSYEKL. The CDR3 runs to 16 residues. The TCR was taken from a woman of 80 years or more with acute or convalescent COVID-19. The chain joins TRBV4-1 to TRBJ2-2, with a weak D call TRBD2 (5 bases). The sequenced sample consisted of peripheral blood. CDR3 sequence reads: CASSHPGLRGTGELFF. CDR3 nucleotides: TGCGCCAGCAGCCACCCGGGCCTAAGAGGGACCGGGGAGCTGTTTTTT.